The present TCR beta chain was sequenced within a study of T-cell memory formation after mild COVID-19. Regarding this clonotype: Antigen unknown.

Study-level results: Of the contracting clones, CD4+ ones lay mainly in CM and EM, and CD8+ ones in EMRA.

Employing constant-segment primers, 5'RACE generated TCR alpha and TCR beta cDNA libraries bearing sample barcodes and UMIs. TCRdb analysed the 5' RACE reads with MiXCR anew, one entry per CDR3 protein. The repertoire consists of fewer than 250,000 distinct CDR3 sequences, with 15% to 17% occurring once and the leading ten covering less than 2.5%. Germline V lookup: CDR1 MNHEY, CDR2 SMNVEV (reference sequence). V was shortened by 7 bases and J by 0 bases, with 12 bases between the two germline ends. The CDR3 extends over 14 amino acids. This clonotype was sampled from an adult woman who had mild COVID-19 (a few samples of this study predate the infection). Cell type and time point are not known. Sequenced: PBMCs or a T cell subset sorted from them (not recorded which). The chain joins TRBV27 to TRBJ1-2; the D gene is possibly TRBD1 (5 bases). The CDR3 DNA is TGTGCCAGCAAAGACAGACTCACTAACTATGGCTACACCTTC. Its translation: CASKDRLTNYGYTF.